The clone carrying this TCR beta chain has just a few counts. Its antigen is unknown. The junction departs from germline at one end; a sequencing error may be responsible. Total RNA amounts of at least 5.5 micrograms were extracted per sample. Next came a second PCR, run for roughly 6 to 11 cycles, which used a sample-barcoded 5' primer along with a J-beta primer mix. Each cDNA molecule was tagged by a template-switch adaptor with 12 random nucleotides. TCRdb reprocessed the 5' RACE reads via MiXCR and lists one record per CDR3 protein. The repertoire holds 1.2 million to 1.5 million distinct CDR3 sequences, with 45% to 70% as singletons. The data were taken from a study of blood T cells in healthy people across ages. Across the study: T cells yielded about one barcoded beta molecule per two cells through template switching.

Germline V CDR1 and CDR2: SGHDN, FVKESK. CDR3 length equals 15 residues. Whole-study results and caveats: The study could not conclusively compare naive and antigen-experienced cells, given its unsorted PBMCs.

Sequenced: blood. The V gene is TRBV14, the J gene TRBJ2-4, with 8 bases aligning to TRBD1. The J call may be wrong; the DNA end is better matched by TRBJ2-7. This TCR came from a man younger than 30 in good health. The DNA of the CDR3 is TGTCCCAGCGTTTTCAGGACAGGGTGGACCTACGAGCAGTACTTC. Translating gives CPSVFRTGWTYEQYF.